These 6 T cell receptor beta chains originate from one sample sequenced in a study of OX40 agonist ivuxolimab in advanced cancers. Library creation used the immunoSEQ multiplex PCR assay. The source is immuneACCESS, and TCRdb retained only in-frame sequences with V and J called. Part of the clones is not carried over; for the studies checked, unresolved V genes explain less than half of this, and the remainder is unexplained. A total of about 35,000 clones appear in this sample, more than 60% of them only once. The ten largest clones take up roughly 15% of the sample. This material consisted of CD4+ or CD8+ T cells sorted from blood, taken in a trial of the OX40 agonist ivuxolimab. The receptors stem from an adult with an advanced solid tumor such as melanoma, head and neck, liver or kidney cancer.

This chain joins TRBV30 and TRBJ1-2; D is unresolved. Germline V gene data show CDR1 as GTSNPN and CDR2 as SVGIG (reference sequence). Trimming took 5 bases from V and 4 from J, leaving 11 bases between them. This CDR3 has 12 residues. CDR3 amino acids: CAWGAGFYGYTF. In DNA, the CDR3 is TGTGCCTGGGGCGCGGGGTTCTATGGCTACACCTTC. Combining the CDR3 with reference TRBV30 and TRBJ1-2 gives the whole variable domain SQTIHQWPATLVQPVGSPLSLECTVEGTSNPNLYWYRQAAGRGLQLLFYSVGIGQISSEVPQNLSASRPQDRQFILSSKKLLLSDSGFYLCAWGAGFYGYTFGSGTRLTVV.

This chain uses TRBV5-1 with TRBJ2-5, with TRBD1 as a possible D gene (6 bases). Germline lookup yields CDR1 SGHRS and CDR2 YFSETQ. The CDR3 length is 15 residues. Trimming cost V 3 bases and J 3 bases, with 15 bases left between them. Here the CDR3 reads CASSSTTGSKETQYF. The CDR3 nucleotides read TGCGCCAGCAGCTCTACGACAGGTTCTAAAGAGACCCAGTACTTC. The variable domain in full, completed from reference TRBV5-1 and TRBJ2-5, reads KAGVTQTPRYLIKTRGQQVTLSCSPISGHRSVSWYQQTPGQGLQFLFEYFSETQRNKGNFPGRFSGRQFSNSRSEMNVSTLELGDSALYLCASSSTTGSKETQYFGPGTRLLVL.

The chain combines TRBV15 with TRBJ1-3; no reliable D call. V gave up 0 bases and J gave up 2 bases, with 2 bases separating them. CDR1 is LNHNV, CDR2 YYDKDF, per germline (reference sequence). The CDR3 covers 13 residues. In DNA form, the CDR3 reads TGTGCCACCAGCAGAGATCCTGGAAACACCATATATTTT. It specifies CATSRDPGNTIYF.

The CDR3 nucleotides read TGTGCCAGCAGCTTAGGACGGGGGTCGGTTGAAGCTTTCTTT. Encoded protein: CASSLGRGSVEAFF. The V call is TRBV7-8, the J call TRBJ1-1; D may be TRBD1 (5 bases). Germline CDR1 and CDR2: SGHVS and FQNEAQ. This CDR3 comprises 14 residues. Between the trimmed V and J ends, which lost 1 base and 7 bases, there was a span of 13 bases.

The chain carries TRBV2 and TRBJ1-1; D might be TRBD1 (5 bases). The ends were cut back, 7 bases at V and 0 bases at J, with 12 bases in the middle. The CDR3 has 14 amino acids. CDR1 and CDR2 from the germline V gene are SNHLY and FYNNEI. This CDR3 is CASKKNRMNTEAFF. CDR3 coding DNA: TGTGCCAGCAAAAAGAACAGGATGAACACTGAAGCTTTCTTT.

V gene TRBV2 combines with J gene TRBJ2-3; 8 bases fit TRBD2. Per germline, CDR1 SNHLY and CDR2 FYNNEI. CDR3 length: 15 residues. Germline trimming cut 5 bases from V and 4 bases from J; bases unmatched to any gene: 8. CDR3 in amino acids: CASSTGLVEADTQYF. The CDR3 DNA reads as TGTGCCAGCAGTACGGGACTAGTTGAGGCAGATACGCAGTATTTT.